The 5 T cell receptor beta chains given below trace back to one sample, sequenced in a study of human T cells and chemical hapten exposure. Using its own MiXCR run on the RACE reads, TCRdb lists one record per CDR3 protein. The sample holds around 99,000 distinct CDR3 sequences; about a tenth are singletons and the top ten take 3.1%. Sample time point: patch test 2, 6 weeks after DPC sensitization. Treatment denoted: therapeutic diphenylcyclopropenone sensitization with weekly scalp DPC. The source material was whole blood, sampled in connection with sensitization to the hapten diphenylcyclopropenone (DPC). Every receptor here comes from a woman between 40 and 50 years old with alopecia areata. Some clones in this sample may be carry-over from other donors' samples.

This clonotype was seen repeatedly, ten times or more. The chain has TRBV9 and TRBJ2-1; TRBD2 matches at 11 bases. The J segment lost 7 bases and the V segment lost 0 bases, leaving 12 bases of the junction unmatched. The CDR3 is 18 amino acids. Germline CDR1 is SGDLS and CDR2 is YYNGEE. The CDR3 sequence is CASSVDLAGGLPMNEQFF. The CDR3 DNA is TGTGCCAGCAGCGTAGATCTAGCGGGGGGACTTCCTATGAATGAGCAGTTCTTC. The variable domain in full, completed from reference TRBV9 and TRBJ2-1, reads DSGVTQTPKHLITATGQRVTLRCSPRSGDLSVYWYQQSLDQGLQFLIQYYNGEERAKGNILERFSAQQFPDLHSELNLSSLELGDSALYFCASSVDLAGGLPMNEQFFGPGTRLTVL.

J is TRBJ2-5 and V is TRBV27; D is unresolved. Per germline, CDR1 MNHEY and CDR2 SMNVEV (reference sequence). V was trimmed by 0 bases and J by 1 base, leaving 3 bases between them. The CDR3 has 13 residues. CDR3 region: CASSLSVQETQYF. As DNA, the CDR3 is TGTGCCAGCAGTTTATCCGTCCAAGAGACCCAGTACTTC.

In its sample, this clonotype was seen many times. The V call is TRBV5-1, the J call TRBJ2-5; D unresolved. Trimming cost V 0 bases and J 5 bases, with 11 bases left between them. This CDR3 comprises 14 residues. CDR1 SGHRS and CDR2 YFSETQ come from the germline V gene. CDR3: CASSLATNFETQYF. CDR3 nucleotides: TGCGCCAGCAGCTTGGCTACTAATTTTGAGACCCAGTACTTC.

This clonotype was counted ten times or more. The J gene is TRBJ2-2, the V gene TRBV20-1, with 11 bases identical to TRBD2. V was pared by 4 bases and J by 7 bases, with 14 bases of the junction left unmatched. This CDR3 comprises 17 residues. Germline V CDR1 and CDR2: DFQATT, SNEGSKA (reference sequence). CDR3 in DNA: TGCAGTGCTAAGGATTCTAGCGGGGGGATCGTTAGCGGGGAGCTGTTTTTT. Its protein product is CSAKDSSGGIVSGELFF.

Comments on this clonotype: A much larger clone differs by one base, so this may be a read error. The chain has TRBV7-9 and TRBJ1-1, with D perhaps TRBD1 (6 bases). CDR3 length: 15 amino acids. Germline values: CDR1 SEHNR, CDR2 FQNEAQ (reference sequence). The V end lost 4 bases, the J end lost 1 base, and 13 bases lay between the germline ends. The CDR3 protein is CASSSRATGNTEAFF. In nucleotides, the CDR3 is TGTGCCAGCAGCTCCCGGGCGACAGGGAACACTGAAGCTTTCTTT.